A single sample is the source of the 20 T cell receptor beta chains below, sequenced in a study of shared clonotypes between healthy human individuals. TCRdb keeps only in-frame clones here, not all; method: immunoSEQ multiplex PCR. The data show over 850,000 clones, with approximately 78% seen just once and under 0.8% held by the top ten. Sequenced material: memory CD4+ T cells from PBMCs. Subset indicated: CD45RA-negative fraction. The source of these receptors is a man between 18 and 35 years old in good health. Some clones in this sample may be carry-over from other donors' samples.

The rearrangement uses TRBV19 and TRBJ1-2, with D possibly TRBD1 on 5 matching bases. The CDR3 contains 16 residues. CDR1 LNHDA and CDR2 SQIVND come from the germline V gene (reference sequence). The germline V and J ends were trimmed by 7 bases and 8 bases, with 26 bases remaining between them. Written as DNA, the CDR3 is TGTGCCAGTAACCCCCGCACGGGACGGGTCACACGGGGCTACACCTTC. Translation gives CASNPRTGRVTRGYTF. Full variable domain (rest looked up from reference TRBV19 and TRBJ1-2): DGGITQSPKYLFRKEGQNVTLSCEQNLNHDAMYWYRQDPGQGLRLIYYSQIVNDFQKGDIAEGYSVSREKKESFPLTVTSAQKNPTAFYLCASNPRTGRVTRGYTFGSGTRLTVV.

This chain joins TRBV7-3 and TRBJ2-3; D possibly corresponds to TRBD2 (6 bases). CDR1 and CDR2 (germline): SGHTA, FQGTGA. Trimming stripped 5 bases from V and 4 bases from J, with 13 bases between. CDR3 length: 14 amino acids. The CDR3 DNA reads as TGTGCCAGCAGCGTTAGCGGCACTTCAGATACGCAGTATTTT. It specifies CASSVSGTSDTQYF.

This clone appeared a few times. CDR3 protein: CASSYSAGGSTDTQYF. In DNA, the CDR3 is TGTGCCAGCAGTTACTCGGCGGGAGGGAGCACAGATACGCAGTATTTT. The chain combines TRBV6-6 with TRBJ2-3, with 9 positions matching TRBD2. This CDR3 region has 16 residues. J was trimmed by 0 bases and V by 0 bases; bases with no gene match: 1. The V gene's germline CDR1 is MNHNY and CDR2 SVGAGI (reference sequence).

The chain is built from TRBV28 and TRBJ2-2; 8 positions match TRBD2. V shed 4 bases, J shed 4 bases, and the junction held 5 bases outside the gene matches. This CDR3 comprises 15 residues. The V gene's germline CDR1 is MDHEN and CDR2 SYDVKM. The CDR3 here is CASSSAGAGTGELFF. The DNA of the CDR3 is TGTGCCAGCAGTTCAGCGGGAGCAGGCACCGGGGAGCTGTTTTTT. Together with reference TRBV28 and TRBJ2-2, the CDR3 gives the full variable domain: DVKVTQSSRYLVKRTGEKVFLECVQDMDHENMFWYRQDPGLGLRLIYFSYDVKMKEKGDIPEGYSVSREKKERFSLILESASTNQTSMYLCASSSAGAGTGELFFGEGSRLTVL.

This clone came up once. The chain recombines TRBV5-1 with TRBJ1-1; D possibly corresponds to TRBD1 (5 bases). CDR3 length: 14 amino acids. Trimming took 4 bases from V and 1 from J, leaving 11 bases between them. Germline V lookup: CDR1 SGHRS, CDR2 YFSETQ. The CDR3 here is CASSHAGGNTEAFF. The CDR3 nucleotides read TGCGCCAGCAGCCATGCCGGGGGGAACACTGAAGCTTTCTTT.

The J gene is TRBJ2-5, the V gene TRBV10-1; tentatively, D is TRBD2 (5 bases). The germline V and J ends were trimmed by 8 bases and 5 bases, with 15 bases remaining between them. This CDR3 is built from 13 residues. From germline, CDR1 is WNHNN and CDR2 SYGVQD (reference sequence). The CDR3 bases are TGCGCCAGCGAAGATTCCCCGGGGGAGACCCAGTACTTC. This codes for CASEDSPGETQYF.

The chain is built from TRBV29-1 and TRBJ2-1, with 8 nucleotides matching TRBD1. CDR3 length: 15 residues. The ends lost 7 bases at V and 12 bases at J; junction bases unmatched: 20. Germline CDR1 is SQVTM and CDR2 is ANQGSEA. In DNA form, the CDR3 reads TGCAGCGCCCACGCGGGGCAGGGGGCGTCATATGGGCAGTTCTTC. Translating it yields CSAHAGQGASYGQFF.

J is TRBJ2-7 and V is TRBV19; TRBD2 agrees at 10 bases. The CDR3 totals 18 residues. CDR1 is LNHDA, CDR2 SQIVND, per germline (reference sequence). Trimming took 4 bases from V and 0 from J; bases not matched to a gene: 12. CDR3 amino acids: CASSKGGPSGRGSYEQYF. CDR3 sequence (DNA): TGTGCCAGTAGTAAAGGGGGTCCTAGCGGGAGAGGCTCCTACGAGCAGTACTTC.

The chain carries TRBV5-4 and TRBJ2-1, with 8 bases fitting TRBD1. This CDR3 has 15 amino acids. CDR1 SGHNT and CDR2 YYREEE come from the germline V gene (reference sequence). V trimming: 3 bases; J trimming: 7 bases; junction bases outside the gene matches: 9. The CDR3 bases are TGTGCCAGCAGCTCCCAGGGGGCCGCCTCAAATGAGCAGTTCTTC. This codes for CASSSQGAASNEQFF.

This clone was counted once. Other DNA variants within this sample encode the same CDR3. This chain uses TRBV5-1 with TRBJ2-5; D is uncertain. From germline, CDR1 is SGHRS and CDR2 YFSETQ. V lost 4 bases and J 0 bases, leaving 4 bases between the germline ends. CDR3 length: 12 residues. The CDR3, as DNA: TGCGCCAGCAGCAGTAACCAAGAGACCCAGTACTTC. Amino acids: CASSSNQETQYF.

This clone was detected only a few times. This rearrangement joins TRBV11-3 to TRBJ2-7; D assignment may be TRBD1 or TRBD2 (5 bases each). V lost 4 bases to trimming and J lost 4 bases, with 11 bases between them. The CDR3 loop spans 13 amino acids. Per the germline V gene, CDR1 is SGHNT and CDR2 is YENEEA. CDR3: CASSSGRDYEQYF. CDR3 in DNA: TGTGCCAGCAGCTCAGGGAGAGATTACGAGCAGTACTTC.

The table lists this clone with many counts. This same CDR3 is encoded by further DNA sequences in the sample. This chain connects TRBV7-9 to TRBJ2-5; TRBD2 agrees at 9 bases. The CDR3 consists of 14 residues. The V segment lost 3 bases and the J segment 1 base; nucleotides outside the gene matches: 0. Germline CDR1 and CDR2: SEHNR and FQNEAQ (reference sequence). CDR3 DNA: TGTGCCAGCAGCTTGGGACTAGCCCAAGAGACCCAGTACTTC. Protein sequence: CASSLGLAQETQYF. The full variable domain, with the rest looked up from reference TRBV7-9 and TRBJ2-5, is DTGVSQNPRHKITKRGQNVTFRCDPISEHNRLYWYRQTLGQGPEFLTYFQNEAQLEKSRLLSDRFSAERPKGSFSTLEIQRTEQGDSAMYLCASSLGLAQETQYFGPGTRLLVL.

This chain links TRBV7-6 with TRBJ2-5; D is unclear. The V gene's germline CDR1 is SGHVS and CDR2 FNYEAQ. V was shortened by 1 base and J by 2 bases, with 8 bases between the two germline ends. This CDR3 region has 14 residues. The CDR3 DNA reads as TGTGCCAGCAGCTTAGAGGTTGCTCAAGAGACCCAGTACTTC. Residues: CASSLEVAQETQYF.

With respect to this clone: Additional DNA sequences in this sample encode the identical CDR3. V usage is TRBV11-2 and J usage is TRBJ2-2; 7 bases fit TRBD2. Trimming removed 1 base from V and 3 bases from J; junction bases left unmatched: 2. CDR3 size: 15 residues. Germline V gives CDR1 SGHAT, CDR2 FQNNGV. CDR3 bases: TGTGCCAGCAGCTTAGGACTAGCAGACACCGGGGAGCTGTTTTTT. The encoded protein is CASSLGLADTGELFF.

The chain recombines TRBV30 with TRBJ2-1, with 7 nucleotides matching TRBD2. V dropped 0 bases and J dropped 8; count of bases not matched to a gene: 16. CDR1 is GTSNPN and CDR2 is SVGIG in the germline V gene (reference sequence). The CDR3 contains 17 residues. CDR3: CAWSVLSRGGSFDEQFF. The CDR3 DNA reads TGTGCCTGGAGTGTACTGTCCCGGGGCGGGAGTTTCGATGAGCAGTTCTTC.

The CDR3 nucleotides are TGTGCCATCAGTGGGCTAGTGGAGCAGTATTTT. Its translation: CAISGLVEQYF. This chain connects TRBV10-3 to TRBJ2-3; no definite D call. The CDR3 is 11 amino acids. Per the germline V gene, CDR1 is ENHRY and CDR2 is SYGVKD. Trimming stripped 4 bases from V and 11 bases from J, with 10 bases between.

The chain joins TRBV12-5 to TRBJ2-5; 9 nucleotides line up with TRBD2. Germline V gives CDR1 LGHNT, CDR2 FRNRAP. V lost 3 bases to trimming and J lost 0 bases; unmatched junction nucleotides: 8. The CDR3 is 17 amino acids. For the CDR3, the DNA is TGTGCTAGTGGTTTAGGGGCGGGAGGGGAGTACCAAGAGACCCAGTACTTC. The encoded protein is CASGLGAGGEYQETQYF.

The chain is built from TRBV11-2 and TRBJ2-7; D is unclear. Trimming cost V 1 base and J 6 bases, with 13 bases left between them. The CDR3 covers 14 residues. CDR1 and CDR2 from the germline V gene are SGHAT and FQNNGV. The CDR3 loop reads CASSLALRQSEQYF. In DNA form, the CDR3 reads TGTGCCAGCAGCTTAGCGCTGAGGCAGAGCGAGCAGTACTTC.

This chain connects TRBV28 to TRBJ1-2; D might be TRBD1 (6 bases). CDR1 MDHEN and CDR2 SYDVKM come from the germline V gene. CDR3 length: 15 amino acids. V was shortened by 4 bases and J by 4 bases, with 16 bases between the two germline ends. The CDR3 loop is CASSSATGSPYGYTF. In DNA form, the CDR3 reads TGTGCCAGCAGTTCGGCAACAGGGTCCCCCTATGGCTACACCTTC.

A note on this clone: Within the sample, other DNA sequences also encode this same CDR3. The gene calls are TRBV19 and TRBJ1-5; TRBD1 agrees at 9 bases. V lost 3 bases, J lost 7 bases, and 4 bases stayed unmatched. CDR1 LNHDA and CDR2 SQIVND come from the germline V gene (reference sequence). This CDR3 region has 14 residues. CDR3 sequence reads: CASSMTGGGQPQHF. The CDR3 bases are TGTGCCAGTAGTATGACAGGGGGTGGACAGCCCCAGCATTTT.